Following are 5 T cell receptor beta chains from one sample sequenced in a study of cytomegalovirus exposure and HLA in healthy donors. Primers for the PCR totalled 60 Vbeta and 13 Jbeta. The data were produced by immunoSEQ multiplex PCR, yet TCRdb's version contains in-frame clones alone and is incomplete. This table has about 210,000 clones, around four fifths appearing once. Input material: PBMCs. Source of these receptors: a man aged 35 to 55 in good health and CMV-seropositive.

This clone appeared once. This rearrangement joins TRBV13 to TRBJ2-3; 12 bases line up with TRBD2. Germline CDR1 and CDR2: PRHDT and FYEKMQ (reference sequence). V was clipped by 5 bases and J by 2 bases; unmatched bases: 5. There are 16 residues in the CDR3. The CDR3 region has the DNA TGTGCCAGCAGCGTCAGACTAGCGGGGGCCACAGATACGCAGTATTTT. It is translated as CASSVRLAGATDTQYF. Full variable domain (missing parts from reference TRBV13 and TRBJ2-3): AAGVIQSPRHLIKEKRETATLKCYPIPRHDTVYWYQQGPGQDPQFLISFYEKMQSDKGSIPDRFSAQQFSDYHSELNMSSLELGDSALYFCASSVRLAGATDTQYFGPGTRLTVL.

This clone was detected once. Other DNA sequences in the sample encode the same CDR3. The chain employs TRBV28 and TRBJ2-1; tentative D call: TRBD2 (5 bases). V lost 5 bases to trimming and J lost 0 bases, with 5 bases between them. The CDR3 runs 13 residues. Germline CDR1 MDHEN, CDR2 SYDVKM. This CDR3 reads CASSGSSYNEQFF. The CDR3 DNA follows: TGTGCCAGCAGTGGGAGCTCCTACAATGAGCAGTTCTTC.

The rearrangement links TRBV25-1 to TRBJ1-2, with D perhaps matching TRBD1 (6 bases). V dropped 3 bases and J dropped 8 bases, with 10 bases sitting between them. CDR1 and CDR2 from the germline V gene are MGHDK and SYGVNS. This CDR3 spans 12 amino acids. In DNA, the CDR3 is TGTGCCAGCAGTGAGACAGGTTACGGCTACACCTTC. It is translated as CASSETGYGYTF.

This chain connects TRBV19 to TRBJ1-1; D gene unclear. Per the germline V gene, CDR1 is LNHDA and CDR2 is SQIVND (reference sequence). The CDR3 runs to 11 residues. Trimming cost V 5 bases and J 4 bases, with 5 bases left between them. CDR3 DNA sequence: TGTGCCAGTAGTGGGCTCACTGAAGCTTTCTTT. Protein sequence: CASSGLTEAFF.

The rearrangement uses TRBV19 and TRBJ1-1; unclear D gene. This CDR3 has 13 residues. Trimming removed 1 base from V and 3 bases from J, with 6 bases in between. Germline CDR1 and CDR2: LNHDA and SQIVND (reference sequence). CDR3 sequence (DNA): TGTGCCAGTAGTATAGCGGGGTACACTGAAGCTTTCTTT. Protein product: CASSIAGYTEAFF.